A selection of T cell receptor beta chains follows, all from one sample in a study of glioma-infiltrating T cells after dendritic cell vaccination. Clones were sequenced by immunoSEQ multiplex PCR, and TCRdb holds only the in-frame ones, with some missing. The data hold under 70,000 clones, with about 81% observed a single time. This material consisted of blood, taken before dendritic cell vaccination. The receptors shown here come from a human donor with glioblastoma. Each CDR3 is given with its conserved first and last residue. Clone size, where shown, is once, few, many, or a class for clones that have expanded.

v_call	clone_size	j_call	cdr3_aa
TRBV27	NA	TRBJ2-2	CASSLSNGGGPGELFF
TRBV18	few	TRBJ2-3	CASSPKRGSTDTQYF
TRBV7-2	NA	TRBJ2-7	CASSPVGQGQQYF
TRBV4-2	NA	TRBJ2-4	CASSQGRSGGGNIQYF
TRBV18	once	TRBJ1-4	CASSRTGATNEKLFF
TRBV18	NA	TRBJ1-6	CASSAQGQTNSPLHF
TRBV5-4	NA	TRBJ1-2	CASSSGQVQGYGYTF
TRBV7-2	few	TRBJ1-2	CASSLVSGGVPTNYGYTF
TRBV15	NA	TRBJ2-6	CATSSTGTGSFFAGANVLTF
TRBV11-3	many	TRBJ1-3	CASSHGTGAGNTIYF
TRBV18	NA	TRBJ1-2	CASSPLEGRADGYTF
TRBV4-2	NA	TRBJ2-7	CASSQAERAAEQYF
TRBV6-5	NA	TRBJ2-7	CASSYAGQGTSYEQYF
TRBV11-3	NA	TRBJ2-1	CASSLHQGNEQFF
TRBV12-2	few	TRBJ2-7	CASRLVSPPGQDFYEQYF
TRBV5-4	few	TRBJ2-7	CASTPGQGAGEQYF
TRBV7-9	NA	TRBJ2-7	CASSLVGDEQYF
TRBV9	NA	TRBJ2-1	CASSVETGLQFF
TRBV27	NA	TRBJ2-7	CASSLGRDRVVYEQYF
TRBV19	NA	TRBJ2-5	CASSKAGETQYF
TRBV4-2	few	TRBJ2-2	CASSQGAGGKTGELFF
TRBV19	NA	TRBJ1-5	CASSLQRSGNQPQHF
TRBV7-9	NA	TRBJ2-3	CASSLAGGIATPTDTQYF
TRBV7-9	NA	TRBJ2-7	CASSLGEDRANF
TRBV6-4	NA	TRBJ2-1	CASSGDSSYNEQFF
TRBV4-1	once	TRBJ2-1	CASSPGTRPHEQFF